These 8 T cell receptor beta chains originate from one sample sequenced in a study of T cell responses to AZD1222 COVID-19 vaccine. The repertoire was sequenced with immunoSEQ multiplex PCR; TCRdb's copy has only in-frame clones and lacks some. The sample lists some 60,000 clones, roughly 88% occurring once. Sequenced material: peripheral blood, taken on day 0 of AZD1222 vaccination. These receptors all stem from an adult in good health.

The chain is built from TRBV7-9 and TRBJ2-1; unclear D gene. The CDR3 consists of 14 residues. Germline CDR1 and CDR2: SEHNR and FQNEAQ (reference sequence). The ends were cut back, 5 bases at V and 3 bases at J, with 11 bases in the middle. CDR3 in amino acids: CASSPRQFYNEQFF. The DNA for the CDR3 is TGTGCCAGCAGCCCTCGGCAGTTCTACAATGAGCAGTTCTTC.

The chain has TRBV7-8 and TRBJ1-1; D is uncertain. V was cut by 1 base and J by 4 bases, with 7 bases left in between. Per the germline V gene, CDR1 is SGHVS and CDR2 is FQNEAQ. The CDR3 is 13 residues long. CDR3 amino acids: CASSLGSSTEAFF. CDR3 sequence (DNA): TGTGCCAGCAGCTTAGGGTCAAGCACTGAAGCTTTCTTT. Combining the CDR3 with reference TRBV7-8 and TRBJ1-1 gives the whole variable domain GAGVSQSPRYKVAKRGQDVALRCDPISGHVSLFWYQQALGQGPEFLTYFQNEAQLDKSGLPSDRFFAERPEGSVSTLKIQRTQQEDSAVYLCASSLGSSTEAFFGQGTRLTVV.

The chain recombines TRBV2 with TRBJ2-1; 9 bases agree with TRBD1. With 0 bases clipped from V and 7 bases from J, the junction kept 7 bases outside the gene matches. The CDR3 runs to 16 residues. Looked up from germline, CDR1 is SNHLY and CDR2 is FYNNEI. The CDR3 sequence: CASSEALRTGVNEQFF. Here the CDR3 DNA reads TGTGCCAGCAGTGAAGCATTGCGGACAGGGGTAAATGAGCAGTTCTTC.

The chain is built from TRBV6-2 or TRBV6-3 and TRBJ2-1; 7 bases align to TRBD1. The CDR3 covers 16 residues. Germline V CDR1 and CDR2: MNHEY, SVGEGT. Trimming took 6 bases from V and 9 from J; bases not matched to a gene: 17. The DNA for the CDR3 is TGTGCCAGCAGCCTCTCATGGGACAGCTTAGGTAGTGAGCAGTTCTTC. It encodes CASSLSWDSLGSEQFF.

On this clone itself: The sample holds other DNA sequences that translate to the same CDR3. The chain joins TRBV7-8 to TRBJ1-1; a possible D gene is TRBD1 (6 bases). This CDR3 contains 13 residues. Germline V gene sequence: CDR1 SGHVS, CDR2 FQNEAQ. Between the trimmed V and J ends, which lost 5 bases and 4 bases, there was a span of 11 bases. The CDR3 loop is CASSRGGGTEAFF. Here the CDR3 DNA reads TGTGCCAGCAGCCGAGGGGGGGGCACTGAAGCTTTCTTT.

This clone was detected only once. The chain couples TRBV5-1 to TRBJ1-2, with D maybe TRBD1 (5 bases). Trimming removed 0 bases from V and 7 bases from J, with 19 bases in between. Germline CDR1 SGHRS, CDR2 YFSETQ. CDR3 length: 16 residues. CDR3 sequence reads: CASSLEAGATGGGYTF. CDR3 sequence (DNA): TGCGCCAGCAGCTTGGAAGCCGGGGCAACTGGGGGTGGCTACACCTTC.

The J gene is TRBJ1-1, the V gene TRBV18; 8 bases agree with TRBD1. Germline assignment: CDR1 KGHSH and CDR2 LQKENI. Germline trimming cut 7 bases from V and 4 bases from J; bases unmatched to any gene: 11. The length of the CDR3 is 15 residues. Here the CDR3 reads CASYEQGGKGTEAFF. The DNA of the CDR3 is TGTGCCAGCTACGAACAGGGGGGAAAAGGCACTGAAGCTTTCTTT.

This chain connects TRBV10-3 to TRBJ1-6; D is undetermined. This CDR3 has 16 amino acids. CDR1 and CDR2 (germline): ENHRY, SYGVKD. V dropped 7 bases and J dropped 5 bases, with 18 bases sitting between them. The CDR3: CAIKEGRNSNNSPLHF. The CDR3 DNA reads as TGTGCCATCAAAGAGGGAAGGAACTCTAATAATTCACCCCTCCACTTT.